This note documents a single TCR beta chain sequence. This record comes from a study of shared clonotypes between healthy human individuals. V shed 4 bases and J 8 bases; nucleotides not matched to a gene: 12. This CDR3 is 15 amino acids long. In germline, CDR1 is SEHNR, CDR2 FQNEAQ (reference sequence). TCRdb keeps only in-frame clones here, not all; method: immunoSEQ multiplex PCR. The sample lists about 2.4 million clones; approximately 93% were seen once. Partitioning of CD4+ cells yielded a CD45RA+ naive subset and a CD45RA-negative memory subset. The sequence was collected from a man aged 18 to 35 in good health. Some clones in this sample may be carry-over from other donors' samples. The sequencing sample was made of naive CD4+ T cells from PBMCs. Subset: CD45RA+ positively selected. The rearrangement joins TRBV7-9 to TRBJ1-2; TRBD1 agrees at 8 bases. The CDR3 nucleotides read TGTGCCAGCAGCTCGGGGCCCCAGGGGGCTCAGGGCTACACCTTC. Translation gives CASSSGPQGAQGYTF.